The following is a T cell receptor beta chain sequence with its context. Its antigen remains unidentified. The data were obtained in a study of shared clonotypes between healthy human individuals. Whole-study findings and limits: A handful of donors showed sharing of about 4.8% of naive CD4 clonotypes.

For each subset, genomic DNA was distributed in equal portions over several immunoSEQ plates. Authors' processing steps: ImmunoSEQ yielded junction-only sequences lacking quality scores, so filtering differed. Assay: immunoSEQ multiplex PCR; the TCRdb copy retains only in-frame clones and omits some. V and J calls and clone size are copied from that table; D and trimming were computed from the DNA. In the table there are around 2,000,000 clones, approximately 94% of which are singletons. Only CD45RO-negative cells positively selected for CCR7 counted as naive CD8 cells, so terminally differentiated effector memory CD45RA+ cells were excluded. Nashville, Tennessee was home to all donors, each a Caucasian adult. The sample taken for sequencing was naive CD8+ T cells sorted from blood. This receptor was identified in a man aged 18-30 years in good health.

This CDR3 reads CTSSQEGQESYEQYF. The CDR3 DNA reads as TGCACCAGCAGCCAAGAGGGACAGGAATCCTACGAGCAGTACTTC. The chain is built from TRBV1 and TRBJ2-7; no check of the table's D call, TRBD1, against the DNA was made. TRBV1 is assigned pseudogene status. The length of the CDR3 is 15 residues.